The clone carrying this T cell receptor (beta chain) was seen only once. The data were taken from a study of tissue T cells after allogeneic stem cell transplantation. Turning to the study itself: Patients with graft-versus-host disease had grafts: four unmodified, three CD34-selected and T-cell-depleted.

Assay: immunoSEQ multiplex PCR; the TCRdb copy retains only in-frame clones and omits some. The data hold almost 7,500 clones, with around 80% observed a single time. CDR1 and CDR2 from the germline V gene are SGHDT and YYEEEE. The V gene lost 4 bases and the J gene lost 2 bases, with 17 bases spanning the gap. The CDR3 is made up of 16 amino acids. The sample here was skin, taken at autopsy. The chain uses TRBV5-6 and TRBJ2-3; tentatively, D is TRBD2 (5 bases). The receptor was derived from a male patient over 55 with steroid-refractory graft-versus-host disease after an allogeneic stem cell transplant. Some T cells may originate from the graft donor. CDR3 sequence: CASSGETITLTDTQYF. In DNA, the CDR3 is TGTGCCAGCAGCGGCGAGACTATAACCCTCACAGATACGCAGTATTTT.